The 6 T cell receptor beta chains below were found in one sample sequenced in a study of identical twins. MiXCR, applied by TCRdb to the 5' RACE reads, yields one record per CDR3 protein. The sample lists about 690,000 distinct CDR3 sequences; roughly 6.2% were seen once. The sequencing input was naive T cells sorted from blood. The receptors originated from a man between 18 and 35 years old in good health.

This clonotype has a count of ten or more. The chain joins TRBV29-1 to TRBJ2-3; 12 nucleotides line up with TRBD2. This CDR3 comprises 14 residues. CDR1 and CDR2 from the germline V gene are SQVTM and ANQGSEA. CDR3 in amino acids: CRAGTSGSTDTQYF. The CDR3 DNA follows: TGCAGAGCCGGGACTAGCGGGAGCACAGATACGCAGTATTTT.

This clonotype was found many times. The rearrangement links TRBV29-1 to TRBJ1-1; tentative D call: TRBD1 (6 bases). The CDR3 sequence is 15 residues long. CDR1 SQVTM and CDR2 ANQGSEA come from the germline V gene. V gave up 4 bases and J gave up 2 bases, with 17 bases separating them. CDR3 coding DNA: TGCAGCGTTGGCCCGGCCGGGACATCAAACACTGAAGCTTTCTTT. Protein: CSVGPAGTSNTEAFF.

This clonotype was seen at least ten times. V and J are TRBV20-1 and TRBJ1-2; TRBD1 is a possible D gene (5 bases). Trimming pared 6 bases from V and 12 bases from J, leaving 17 bases between. Germline V CDR1 and CDR2: DFQATT, SNEGSKA (reference sequence). This CDR3 spans 11 amino acids. CDR3 region: CSAPGPLGDTF. CDR3 coding DNA: TGCAGTGCCCCGGGGCCTTTGGGGGACACCTTC.

This clonotype was counted between two and nine times. J is TRBJ2-1 and V is TRBV4-2; D tentatively fits TRBD1 or TRBD2 (5 bases each). Germline CDR1 reads LGHNA; CDR2 reads YNFKEQ. This CDR3 contains 16 residues. V gave up 0 bases and J gave up 9 bases, with 18 bases separating them. In nucleotides, the CDR3 is TGTGCCAGCAGCCAAGATCGGTCAGGGAAGGGACGTGAGCAGTTCTTC. Protein: CASSQDRSGKGREQFF.

CDR3 in DNA: TGTGCCAGCCGGAAGGGCCCGGAGGCCTACGAGCAGTACGTC. This translates into CASRKGPEAYEQYV. The rearrangement joins TRBV6-1 to TRBJ2-7, with D tentatively TRBD2 (5 bases). V was cut by 8 bases and J by 2 bases, with 16 bases left in between. CDR3 size: 14 residues. Germline lookup yields CDR1 MNHNS and CDR2 SASEGT.

This clonotype was seen a handful of times. The chain is built from TRBV5-1 and TRBJ1-5; 11 bases are a match to TRBD1. The CDR3 length is 15 residues. V lost 4 bases to trimming and J lost 6 bases; unmatched junction nucleotides: 6. Germline V CDR1 and CDR2: SGHRS, YFSETQ. Here the CDR3 DNA reads TGCGCCAGCAGCCCGGGACAGGGGGTGAGTCAGCCCCAGCATTTT. Translated: CASSPGQGVSQPQHF.